The source of this T cell receptor beta chain is a study of early T cells in non-severe SARS-CoV-2 infection. On the study more broadly: Sequenced material consisted of bulk RNA (from unsorted whole blood), and chains were unpaired. Study-level findings and limits: A preference for anti-spike CD8 responses marked VDJdb matching, which missed private and CD4 specificities.

cDNA molecules, individually, were tagged with unique molecular identifiers. Each CDR3 protein gets one entry after TCRdb re-called the 5' RACE reads with MiXCR. Of about 84,000 distinct CDR3 sequences listed, 12% are singletons. This clonotype was seen more than once but under ten times. The antigen is not known. The CDR3 is 16 amino acids. Germline CDR1 and CDR2: DFQATT and SNEGSKA (reference sequence). Trimming stripped 1 base from V and 0 bases from J, with 15 bases between. The TCR originated in an adult who was a healthcare worker with PCR-confirmed SARS-CoV-2 infection or an uninfected control (not recorded which). This rearrangement joins TRBV20-1 to TRBJ1-1, with a weak D call TRBD1 (6 bases). Sequenced input: whole blood. DNA for the CDR3: TGCAGTGCTAGAGGTCCCTACGACAGGATGAACACTGAAGCTTTCTTT. It translates to CSARGPYDRMNTEAFF.